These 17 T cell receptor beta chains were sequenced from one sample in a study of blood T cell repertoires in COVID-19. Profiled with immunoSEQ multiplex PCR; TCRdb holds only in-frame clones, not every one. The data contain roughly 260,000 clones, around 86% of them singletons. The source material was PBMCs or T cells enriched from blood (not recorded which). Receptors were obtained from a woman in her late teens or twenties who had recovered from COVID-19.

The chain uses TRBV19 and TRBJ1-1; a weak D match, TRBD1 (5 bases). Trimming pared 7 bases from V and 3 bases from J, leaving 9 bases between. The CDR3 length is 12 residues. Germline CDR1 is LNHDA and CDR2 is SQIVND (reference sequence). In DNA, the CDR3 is TGTGCCAGTATGGCAGGGCACACTGAAGCTTTCTTT. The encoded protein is CASMAGHTEAFF. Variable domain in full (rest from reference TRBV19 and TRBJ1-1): DGGITQSPKYLFRKEGQNVTLSCEQNLNHDAMYWYRQDPGQGLRLIYYSQIVNDFQKGDIAEGYSVSREKKESFPLTVTSAQKNPTAFYLCASMAGHTEAFFGQGTRLTVV.

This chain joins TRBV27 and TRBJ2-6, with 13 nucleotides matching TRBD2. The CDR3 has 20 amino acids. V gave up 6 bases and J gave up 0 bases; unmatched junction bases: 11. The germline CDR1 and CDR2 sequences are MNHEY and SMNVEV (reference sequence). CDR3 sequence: CASRTRLAGGPISGANVLTF. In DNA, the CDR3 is TGTGCCAGCAGGACCCGACTAGCGGGAGGACCTATCTCTGGGGCCAACGTCCTGACTTTC.

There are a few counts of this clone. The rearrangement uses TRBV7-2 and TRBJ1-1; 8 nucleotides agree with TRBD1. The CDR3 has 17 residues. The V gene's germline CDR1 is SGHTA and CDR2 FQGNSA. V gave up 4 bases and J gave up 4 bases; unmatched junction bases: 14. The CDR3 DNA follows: TGTGCCAGCAGCTCTCGGACAGGGATTCTCGTAGGCACTGAAGCTTTCTTT. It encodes CASSSRTGILVGTEAFF.

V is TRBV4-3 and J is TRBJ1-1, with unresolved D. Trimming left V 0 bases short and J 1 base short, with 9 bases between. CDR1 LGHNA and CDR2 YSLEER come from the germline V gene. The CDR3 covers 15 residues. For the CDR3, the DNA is TGCGCCAGCAGCCAAGAATGGTCAGGGAACACTGAAGCTTTCTTT. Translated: CASSQEWSGNTEAFF.

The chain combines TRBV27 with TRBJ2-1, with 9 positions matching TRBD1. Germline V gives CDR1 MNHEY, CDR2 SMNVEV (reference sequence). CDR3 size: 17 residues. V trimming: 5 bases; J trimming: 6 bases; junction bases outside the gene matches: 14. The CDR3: CASSTGTGWSNPNEQFF. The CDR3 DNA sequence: TGTGCCAGCAGTACCGGGACAGGGTGGTCGAATCCCAATGAGCAGTTCTTC.

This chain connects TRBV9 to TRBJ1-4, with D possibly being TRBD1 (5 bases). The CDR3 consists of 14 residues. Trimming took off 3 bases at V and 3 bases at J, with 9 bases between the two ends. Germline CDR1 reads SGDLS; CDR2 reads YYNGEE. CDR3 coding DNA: TGTGCCAGCAGCGCCGGGGGTTCTAATGAAAAACTGTTTTTT. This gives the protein CASSAGGSNEKLFF.

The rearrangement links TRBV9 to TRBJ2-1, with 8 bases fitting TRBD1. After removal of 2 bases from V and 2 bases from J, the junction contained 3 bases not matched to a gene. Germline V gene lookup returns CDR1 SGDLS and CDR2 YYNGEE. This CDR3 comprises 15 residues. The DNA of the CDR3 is TGTGCCAGCAGCGTGGCGACAGGGGCCTACAATGAGCAGTTCTTC. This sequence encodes CASSVATGAYNEQFF. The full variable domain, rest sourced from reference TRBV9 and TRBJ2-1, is DSGVTQTPKHLITATGQRVTLRCSPRSGDLSVYWYQQSLDQGLQFLIQYYNGEERAKGNILERFSAQQFPDLHSELNLSSLELGDSALYFCASSVATGAYNEQFFGPGTRLTVL.

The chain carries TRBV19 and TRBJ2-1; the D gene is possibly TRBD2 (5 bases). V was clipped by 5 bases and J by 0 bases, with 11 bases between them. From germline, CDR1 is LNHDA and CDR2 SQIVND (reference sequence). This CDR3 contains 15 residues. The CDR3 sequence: CASSASGYSYNEQFF. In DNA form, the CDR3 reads TGTGCCAGTAGTGCTTCGGGGTACTCCTACAATGAGCAGTTCTTC.

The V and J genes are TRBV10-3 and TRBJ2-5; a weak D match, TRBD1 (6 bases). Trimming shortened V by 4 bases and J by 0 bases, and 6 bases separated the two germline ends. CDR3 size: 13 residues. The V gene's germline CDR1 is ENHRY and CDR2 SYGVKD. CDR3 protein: CAISGTDQETQYF. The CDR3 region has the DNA TGTGCCATCAGTGGGACAGACCAAGAGACCCAGTACTTC.

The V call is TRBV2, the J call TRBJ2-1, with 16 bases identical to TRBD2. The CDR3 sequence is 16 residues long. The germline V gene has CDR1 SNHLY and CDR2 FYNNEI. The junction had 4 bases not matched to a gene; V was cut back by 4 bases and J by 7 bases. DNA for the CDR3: TGTGCCAGCAGTGCGCCGGGACTAGCGGGAGGGAATGAGCAGTTCTTC. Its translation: CASSAPGLAGGNEQFF.

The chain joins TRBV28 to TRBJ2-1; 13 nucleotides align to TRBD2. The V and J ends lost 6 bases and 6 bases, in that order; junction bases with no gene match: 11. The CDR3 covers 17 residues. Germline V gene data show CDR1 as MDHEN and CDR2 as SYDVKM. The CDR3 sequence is CASSRTSGSLRPNEQFF. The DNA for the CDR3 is TGTGCCAGCAGCAGGACTAGCGGGAGTTTAAGACCCAATGAGCAGTTCTTC.

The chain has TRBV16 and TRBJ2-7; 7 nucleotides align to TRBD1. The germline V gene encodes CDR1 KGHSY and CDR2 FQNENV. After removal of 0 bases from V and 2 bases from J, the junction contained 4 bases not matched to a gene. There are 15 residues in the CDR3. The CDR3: CASSQSGTDAYEQYF. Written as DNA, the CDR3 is TGTGCCAGCAGCCAATCAGGGACAGATGCCTACGAGCAGTACTTC.

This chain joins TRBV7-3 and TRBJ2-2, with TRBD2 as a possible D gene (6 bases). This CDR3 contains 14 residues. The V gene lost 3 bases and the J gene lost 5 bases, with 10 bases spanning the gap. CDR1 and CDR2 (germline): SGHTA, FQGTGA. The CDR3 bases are TGTGCCAGCAGCTTGCTGGGGAGGACCGGGGAGCTGTTTTTT. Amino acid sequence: CASSLLGRTGELFF.

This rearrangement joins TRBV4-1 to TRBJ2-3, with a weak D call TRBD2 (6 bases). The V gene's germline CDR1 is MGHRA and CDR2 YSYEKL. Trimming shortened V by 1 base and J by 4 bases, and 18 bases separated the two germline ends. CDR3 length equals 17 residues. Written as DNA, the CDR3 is TGCGCCAGCAGCCAAGTTCAGGGCAGGGAGGCCGCAGATACGCAGTATTTT. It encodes CASSQVQGREAADTQYF.

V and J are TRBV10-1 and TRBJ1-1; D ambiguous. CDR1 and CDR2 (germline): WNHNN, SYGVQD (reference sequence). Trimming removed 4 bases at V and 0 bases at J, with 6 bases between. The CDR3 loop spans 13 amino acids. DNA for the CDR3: TGCGCCAGCAGTGCCCAGATGAACACTGAAGCTTTCTTT. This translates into CASSAQMNTEAFF.

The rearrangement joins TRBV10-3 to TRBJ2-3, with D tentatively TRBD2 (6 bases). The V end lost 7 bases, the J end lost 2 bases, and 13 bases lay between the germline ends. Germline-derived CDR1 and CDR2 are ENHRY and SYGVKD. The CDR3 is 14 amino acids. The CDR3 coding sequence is TGTGCCATCACCCGGGACTTTAACACAGATACGCAGTATTTT. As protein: CAITRDFNTDTQYF.

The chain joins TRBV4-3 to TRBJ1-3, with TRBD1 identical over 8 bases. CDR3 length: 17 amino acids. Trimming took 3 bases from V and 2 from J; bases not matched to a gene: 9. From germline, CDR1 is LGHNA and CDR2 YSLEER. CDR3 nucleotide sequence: TGCGCCAGCAGCCATGTGGCGACAGGGGCGGCTGGAAACACCATATATTTT. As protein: CASSHVATGAAGNTIYF.